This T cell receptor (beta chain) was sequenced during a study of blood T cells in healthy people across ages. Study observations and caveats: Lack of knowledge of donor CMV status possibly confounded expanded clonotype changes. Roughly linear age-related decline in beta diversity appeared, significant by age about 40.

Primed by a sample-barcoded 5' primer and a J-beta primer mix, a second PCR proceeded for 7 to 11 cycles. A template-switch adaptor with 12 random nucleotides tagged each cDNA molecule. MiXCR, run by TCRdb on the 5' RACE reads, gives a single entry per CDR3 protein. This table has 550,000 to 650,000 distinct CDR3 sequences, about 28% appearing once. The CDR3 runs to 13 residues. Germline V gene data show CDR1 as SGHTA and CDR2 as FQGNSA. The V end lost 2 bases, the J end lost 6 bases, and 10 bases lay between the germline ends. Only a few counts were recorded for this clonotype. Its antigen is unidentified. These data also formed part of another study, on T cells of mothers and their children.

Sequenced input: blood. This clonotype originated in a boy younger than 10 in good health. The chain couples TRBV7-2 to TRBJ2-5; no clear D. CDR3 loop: CASSLFGRQTQYF. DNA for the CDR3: TGTGCCAGCAGCTTATTTGGAAGGCAGACCCAGTACTTC.